Listed here is a single T cell receptor beta chain. The CDR3 runs 13 residues. The ends were cut back, 2 bases at V and 7 bases at J, with 12 bases in the middle. In germline, CDR1 is MNHEY, CDR2 SVGEGT. The sample is drawn from a study of blood T cell repertoires in COVID-19. Study information: Collection of acute and convalescent COVID-19 samples took place in the United States, Italy and Spain.

Per the study methods: It was from reference gene primer amplification that nucleated cell counts were estimated. The protocol was immunoSEQ multiplex PCR, while the TCRdb copy is restricted to in-frame clones and leaves out a portion. The DNA gave D and trimming, while V, J and clone size come from that table. The table lists 350,000 or so clones, over 75% of them singletons. This receptor was identified in a young woman with COVID-19, enrolled during active disease. The source material was peripheral blood. J is TRBJ2-7 and V is TRBV6-2 or TRBV6-3; no clear D gene. Written as DNA, the CDR3 is TGTGCCAGCAGTTACGACACGCCCAGGGAGCAGTACTTC. This sequence encodes CASSYDTPREQYF.